Described below is a single T cell receptor (beta chain) sequence and its context. Its antigen is undetermined. Blood draws occurred at baseline, cycle 4 day 1, and cycle 7 day 1. Assay used: immunoSEQ multiplex PCR; TCRdb lists only in-frame clones, some missing. The sample includes about 100,000 clones, 75% to 90% of them seen just once. The sample is drawn from a study of OX40 agonist ivuxolimab in advanced cancers. Per germline, CDR1 SQVTM and CDR2 ANQGSEA. The CDR3 spans 15 residues. V trimming: 5 bases; J trimming: 6 bases; junction bases outside the gene matches: 8. Findings of the study overall: On average, CD8+ T cells had more expanded clones than CD4+. Among some nonresponders, normalized T-cell clonal expansion was also low.

This sequence originates from an adult with an advanced solid tumor such as melanoma, head and neck, liver or kidney cancer. The V gene is TRBV29-1, the J gene TRBJ2-3; 13 bases fit TRBD2. The source was CD4+ or CD8+ T cells sorted from blood, collected in a trial of the OX40 agonist ivuxolimab. The CDR3 bases are TGCAGCGTTCCAAGACTAGCGGGGGGATCGGATACGCAGTATTTT. This sequence encodes CSVPRLAGGSDTQYF.